What follows are 6 T cell receptor beta chains derived from one specimen sequenced in a study of shared clonotypes between healthy human individuals. Clones were read by immunoSEQ multiplex PCR, and TCRdb kept only the in-frame ones, dropping some. The sample holds roughly 700,000 clones; 74% are singletons and the top ten take approximately 1.8%. The specimen was memory CD4+ T cells sorted from blood. The subset here: CD45RA-negative fraction. The receptors originated from a woman aged 25 to 39 in good health.

The CDR3 DNA sequence: TGTGCCAGCAGTCCACTTGCCCGGGTTAACTATGGCTACACCTTC. Its translation is CASSPLARVNYGYTF. The chain has TRBV28 and TRBJ1-2; the D is unclear. V was pared by 5 bases and J by 1 base, with 14 bases between. Germline assignment: CDR1 MDHEN and CDR2 SYDVKM. The CDR3 spans 15 residues.

The chain carries TRBV5-6 and TRBJ2-2; D gene unclear. The CDR3 sequence is 13 residues long. The germline gives CDR1 SGHDT, CDR2 YYEEEE. V was pared by 3 bases and J by 5 bases, with 8 bases between. In DNA form, the CDR3 reads TGTGCCAGCAGCTCATATCTTACCGGGGAGCTGTTTTTT. It translates to CASSSYLTGELFF. The whole variable domain, remainder taken from reference TRBV5-6 and TRBJ2-2, is DAGVTQSPTHLIKTRGQQVTLRCSPKSGHDTVSWYQQALGQGPQFIFQYYEEEERQRGNFPDRFSGHQFPNYSSELNVNALLLGDSALYLCASSSYLTGELFFGEGSRLTVL.

A word on this clone: Other DNA sequences in this specimen translate into the identical CDR3. The chain is built from TRBV9 and TRBJ2-2; TRBD1 aligns across 7 bases. The CDR3 consists of 15 residues. V lost 0 bases to trimming and J lost 6 bases; unmatched junction nucleotides: 5. The V gene's germline CDR1 is SGDLS and CDR2 YYNGEE. CDR3 DNA: TGTGCCAGCAGCGTAGATGTAGGGGGCTCCGGGGAGCTGTTTTTT. The encoded protein is CASSVDVGGSGELFF.

This clone occurred once. The chain carries TRBV19 and TRBJ1-1; a possible D gene is TRBD1 (5 bases). V lost 3 bases and J lost 2, with 10 bases in between. This CDR3 is 14 amino acids long. CDR1 and CDR2 (germline): LNHDA, SQIVND (reference sequence). The CDR3 DNA follows: TGTGCCAGTAGTATCCCGACAGAAAACACTGAAGCTTTCTTT. It translates to CASSIPTENTEAFF.

This clone was observed once. J is TRBJ2-5 and V is TRBV7-6; 8 bases fit TRBD2. V trimming: 3 bases; J trimming: 0 bases; junction bases outside the gene matches: 6. The germline V gene encodes CDR1 SGHVS and CDR2 FNYEAQ. CDR3 length equals 16 residues. CDR3 DNA: TGTGCCAGCAGCTTGGGACTAGTAGGGAACCAAGAGACCCAGTACTTC. Translation gives CASSLGLVGNQETQYF. Full variable domain (missing parts from reference TRBV7-6 and TRBJ2-5): GAGVSQSPRYKVTKRGQDVALRCDPISGHVSLYWYRQALGQGPEFLTYFNYEAQQDKSGLPNDRFSAERPEGSISTLTIQRTEQRDSAMYRCASSLGLVGNQETQYFGPGTRLLVL.

There are a few counts of this clone. The CDR3 is CASSQTPYQRERGLNTEAFF. The CDR3 DNA follows: TGTGCCAGCAGCCAAACCCCCTACCAGCGAGAGAGGGGCTTGAACACTGAAGCTTTCTTT. The chain combines TRBV27 with TRBJ1-1; weak D call: TRBD1 (5 bases). V lost 6 bases, J lost 0 bases, and 29 bases lay in between. CDR3 length equals 20 residues. The germline gives CDR1 MNHEY, CDR2 SMNVEV (reference sequence).